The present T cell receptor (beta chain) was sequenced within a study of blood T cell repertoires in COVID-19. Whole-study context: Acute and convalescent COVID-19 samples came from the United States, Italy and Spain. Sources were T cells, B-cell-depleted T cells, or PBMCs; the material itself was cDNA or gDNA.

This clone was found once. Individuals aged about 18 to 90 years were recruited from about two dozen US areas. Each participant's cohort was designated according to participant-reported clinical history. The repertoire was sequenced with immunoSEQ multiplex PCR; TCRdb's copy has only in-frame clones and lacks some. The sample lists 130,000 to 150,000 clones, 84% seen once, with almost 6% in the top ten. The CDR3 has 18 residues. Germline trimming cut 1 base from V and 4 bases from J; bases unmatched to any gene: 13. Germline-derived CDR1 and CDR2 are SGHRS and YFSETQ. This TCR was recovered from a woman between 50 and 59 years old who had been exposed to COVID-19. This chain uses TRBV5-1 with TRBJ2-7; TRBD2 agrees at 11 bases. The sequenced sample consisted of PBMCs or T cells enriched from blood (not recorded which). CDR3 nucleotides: TGCGCCAGCAGCTTGCGGGCTGTACTAGCGGGGGTTACTTACGAGCAGTACTTC. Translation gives CASSLRAVLAGVTYEQYF. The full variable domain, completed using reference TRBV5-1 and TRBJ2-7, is KAGVTQTPRYLIKTRGQQVTLSCSPISGHRSVSWYQQTPGQGLQFLFEYFSETQRNKGNFPGRFSGRQFSNSRSEMNVSTLELGDSALYLCASSLRAVLAGVTYEQYFGPGTRLTVT.